The 21 T cell receptor beta chains presented below share a single source sample, sequenced in a study of blood T cell repertoires in COVID-19. Only in-frame clones appear in the TCRdb table, and some are missing; sequencing was by immunoSEQ multiplex PCR. The data show over 250,000 clones, around 90% seen once. Sequenced sample: PBMCs or T cells enriched from blood (not recorded which). The receptors shown here come from a man between 60 and 75 years old who had recovered from COVID-19.

The chain couples TRBV7-2 to TRBJ2-7; 9 nucleotides align to TRBD1. CDR1 and CDR2 (germline): SGHTA, FQGNSA. Unmatched junction bases numbered 4, after V lost 2 bases and J lost 2 bases. The CDR3 runs to 15 residues. The CDR3 loop reads CASSLSGTGPYEQYF. The CDR3, as DNA: TGTGCCAGCAGCTTATCCGGGACAGGGCCCTACGAGCAGTACTTC. Looking up the rest from reference TRBV7-2 and TRBJ2-7 gives the full variable domain: GAGVSQSPSNKVTEKGKDVELRCDPISGHTALYWYRQSLGQGLEFLIYFQGNSAPDKSGLPSDRFSAERTGGSVSTLTIQRTQQEDSAVYLCASSLSGTGPYEQYFGPGTRLTVT.

The V and J genes are TRBV7-9 and TRBJ1-1, with D possibly matching TRBD1 (6 bases). This CDR3 is 19 amino acids long. CDR1 and CDR2 from the germline V gene are SEHNR and FQNEAQ (reference sequence). Trimming took off 4 bases at V and 3 bases at J, with 27 bases between the two ends. The CDR3 sequence is CASSSHGLEGGHWDTEAFF. CDR3 DNA sequence: TGTGCCAGCAGCTCCCACGGACTAGAGGGGGGTCATTGGGACACTGAAGCTTTCTTT. The whole variable domain, filled in from reference TRBV7-9 and TRBJ1-1, reads DTGVSQNPRHKITKRGQNVTFRCDPISEHNRLYWYRQTLGQGPEFLTYFQNEAQLEKSRLLSDRFSAERPKGSFSTLEIQRTEQGDSAMYLCASSSHGLEGGHWDTEAFFGQGTRLTVV.

J is TRBJ2-7 and V is TRBV10-1, with TRBD1 matching over 8 bases. After removal of 6 bases from V and 10 bases from J, the junction contained 5 bases not matched to a gene. Germline V gives CDR1 WNHNN, CDR2 SYGVQD (reference sequence). This CDR3 spans 11 amino acids. The CDR3 sequence: CASSGQGSQYF. CDR3 nucleotide sequence: TGCGCCAGCAGCGGACAGGGTTCACAGTACTTC.

The chain is built from TRBV6-6 and TRBJ2-5, with 8 bases identical to TRBD2. V gave up 6 bases and J gave up 5 bases; unmatched junction bases: 14. The length of the CDR3 is 16 residues. Germline V lookup: CDR1 MNHNY, CDR2 SVGAGI (reference sequence). CDR3 DNA: TGTGCCAGCAGCCTCTCACTGTCGGGGGGGTGGGAGACCCAGTACTTC. This translates into CASSLSLSGGWETQYF.

This clone was detected once. This chain connects TRBV19 to TRBJ2-3; D is possibly TRBD1 (6 bases). Looked up from germline, CDR1 is LNHDA and CDR2 is SQIVND (reference sequence). The ends were cut back, 7 bases at V and 1 base at J, with 9 bases in the middle. CDR3 size: 13 residues. The CDR3 region is CASNRARTDTQYF. Here the CDR3 DNA reads TGTGCCAGTAACAGGGCTCGCACAGATACGCAGTATTTT.

This clone was found once. The chain has TRBV6-5 and TRBJ1-2; TRBD1 is a possible D gene (6 bases). Germline CDR1 and CDR2: MNHEY and SVGAGI. V was clipped by 4 bases and J by 5 bases, with 11 bases between them. The CDR3 is made up of 13 amino acids. As DNA, the CDR3 is TGTGCCAGCAGTTCCGGACAGTTTTATGGCTACACCTTC. Protein product: CASSSGQFYGYTF.

The chain uses TRBV18 and TRBJ1-5, with D hard to call. Trimming left V 4 bases short and J 4 bases short, with 8 bases between. The CDR3 runs 13 residues. Germline V gives CDR1 KGHSH, CDR2 LQKENI. The CDR3: CASSLTRNQPQHF. CDR3 sequence (DNA): TGTGCCAGCTCACTGACAAGAAATCAGCCCCAGCATTTT.

This clone was counted once. The rearrangement uses TRBV11-3 and TRBJ2-1, with TRBD1 identical over 7 bases. Germline V gene sequence: CDR1 SGHNT, CDR2 YENEEA. After removal of 4 bases from V and 3 bases from J, the junction contained 6 bases not matched to a gene. This CDR3 has 15 amino acids. CDR3 protein: CASSYTGVGYNEQFF. As DNA, the CDR3 is TGTGCCAGCAGCTATACAGGGGTTGGCTACAATGAGCAGTTCTTC.

This clone was seen a single time. The gene calls are TRBV18 and TRBJ1-6; 8 positions agree with TRBD1. This CDR3 has 15 amino acids. The trim removed 3 bases at V and 7 bases at J, leaving 5 bases unmatched. Germline CDR1 and CDR2: KGHSH and LQKENI. The CDR3 loop is CASSPSDRANSPLHF. The CDR3 DNA sequence: TGTGCCAGCTCACCGTCGGACAGGGCAAATTCACCCCTCCACTTT.

The V and J genes are TRBV18 and TRBJ1-2, with 7 bases matching TRBD1. V gave up 4 bases and J gave up 5 bases; unmatched junction bases: 10. CDR3 length: 15 amino acids. Germline lookup yields CDR1 KGHSH and CDR2 LQKENI. CDR3 in DNA: TGTGCCAGCTCACGGGGACAGCCACTGGGTTATGGCTACACCTTC. Its translation is CASSRGQPLGYGYTF.

This clone was seen only a few times. The genes are TRBV18 and TRBJ2-2, with 8 bases that match TRBD2. V trimming: 3 bases; J trimming: 4 bases; junction bases outside the gene matches: 7. The CDR3 covers 16 residues. CDR1 is KGHSH and CDR2 is LQKENI in the germline V gene. CDR3 loop: CASSPNTGGITGELFF. For the CDR3, the DNA is TGTGCCAGCTCACCGAATACGGGAGGGATCACCGGGGAGCTGTTTTTT.

The V call is TRBV5-6, the J call TRBJ2-5; 7 bases are a match to TRBD1. Germline CDR1 reads SGHDT; CDR2 reads YYEEEE. Losses at the gene ends were 6 bases for V and 2 bases for J; bases not matched to a gene: 16. There are 17 residues in the CDR3. The CDR3 loop is CASNPRETGLPQETQYF. DNA for the CDR3: TGTGCCAGCAACCCGCGAGAGACAGGGCTCCCTCAAGAGACCCAGTACTTC.

The CDR3 DNA sequence: TGTGCCAGCTCACCAGGCGGGGGGAAAGGTAACGAGCAGTACTTC. Translation gives CASSPGGGKGNEQYF. The chain links TRBV18 to TRBJ2-7; 8 bases align to TRBD2. The CDR3 spans 15 residues. Germline CDR1 KGHSH, CDR2 LQKENI. J lost 5 bases, V lost 2 bases, and 8 bases had no gene match.

The J gene is TRBJ1-6, the V gene TRBV10-3, with D tentatively TRBD1 (6 bases). The V and J ends lost 6 bases and 7 bases respectively, with 13 bases between them. CDR1 and CDR2 from the germline V gene are ENHRY and SYGVKD. The CDR3 runs 14 residues. CDR3 sequence (DNA): TGTGCCATCAGGGACAGAGATCTGAATTCACCCCTCCACTTT. This codes for CAIRDRDLNSPLHF.

This chain joins TRBV13 and TRBJ2-6; D gene uncertain. V lost 4 bases, J lost 0 bases, and 7 bases lay in between. The CDR3 is made up of 15 amino acids. Germline V gene data show CDR1 as PRHDT and CDR2 as FYEKMQ (reference sequence). In nucleotides, the CDR3 is TGTGCCAGCAGCTACAGATCCTCTGGGGCCAACGTCCTGACTTTC. This translates into CASSYRSSGANVLTF.

This chain uses TRBV7-2 with TRBJ2-1; D unclear. Germline V gene lookup returns CDR1 SGHTA and CDR2 FQGNSA. The CDR3 runs 11 residues. Trimming removed 1 base from V and 9 bases from J, with 4 bases in between. Written as DNA, the CDR3 is TGTGCCAGCAGCTTAGGTATTGAGCAGTTCTTC. Its translation: CASSLGIEQFF.

This clone appeared a few times. V is TRBV7-9 and J is TRBJ1-2, with 7 bases that match TRBD1. Germline trimming cut 1 base from V and 1 base from J; bases unmatched to any gene: 12. Germline-derived CDR1 and CDR2 are SEHNR and FQNEAQ (reference sequence). CDR3 size: 18 residues. CDR3 sequence reads: CASSLVVQGGFLNYGYTF. CDR3 sequence (DNA): TGTGCCAGCAGCTTAGTAGTCCAGGGGGGCTTCCTTAACTATGGCTACACCTTC.

This chain links TRBV1 with TRBJ1-2; the table's D gene call, TRBD1, was not cross checked with the DNA. TRBV1 is shown as a pseudogene. The CDR3 spans 17 residues. The CDR3 region has the DNA TGCACCAGCAGCCAAGATGAGATCCGGGACAGCCTCTATGGCTACACCTTC. Translating it yields CTSSQDEIRDSLYGYTF.

This chain uses TRBV7-3 with TRBJ2-3, with 10 bases aligning to TRBD2. V lost 5 bases, J lost 4 bases, and 6 bases stayed unmatched. This CDR3 is 15 amino acids long. Germline V gene sequence: CDR1 SGHTA, CDR2 FQGTGA. The CDR3 sequence is CASSQSGRASDTQYF. The CDR3 DNA reads TGTGCCAGCAGCCAGAGCGGGAGGGCGTCAGATACGCAGTATTTT. Together with reference TRBV7-3 and TRBJ2-3, the CDR3 gives the full variable domain: GAGVSQTPSNKVTEKGKYVELRCDPISGHTALYWYRQSLGQGPEFLIYFQGTGAADDSGLPNDRFFAVRPEGSVSTLKIQRTERGDSAVYLCASSQSGRASDTQYFGPGTRLTVL.

The gene calls are TRBV30 and TRBJ1-1; possibly TRBD1 for D (5 bases). The V gene's germline CDR1 is GTSNPN and CDR2 SVGIG (reference sequence). The CDR3 extends over 11 amino acids. The ends were cut back, 8 bases at V and 7 bases at J, with 14 bases in the middle. The CDR3 nucleotides read TGTGCCGGCAGGGAAATAGGTGAAGCTTTCTTT. Translating it yields CAGREIGEAFF. Together with reference TRBV30 and TRBJ1-1, the CDR3 gives the full variable domain: SQTIHQWPATLVQPVGSPLSLECTVEGTSNPNLYWYRQAAGRGLQLLFYSVGIGQISSEVPQNLSASRPQDRQFILSSKKLLLSDSGFYLCAGREIGEAFFGQGTRLTVV.

The chain links TRBV24-1 to TRBJ2-1; a possible D gene is TRBD1 (6 bases). V lost 5 bases and J 8 bases, leaving 15 bases between the germline ends. The CDR3 loop spans 14 amino acids. CDR1 and CDR2 (germline): KGHDR, SFDVKD. CDR3 region: CATSGRDKDYEQFF. CDR3 sequence (DNA): TGTGCCACCAGTGGCCGGGACAAGGACTATGAGCAGTTCTTC.